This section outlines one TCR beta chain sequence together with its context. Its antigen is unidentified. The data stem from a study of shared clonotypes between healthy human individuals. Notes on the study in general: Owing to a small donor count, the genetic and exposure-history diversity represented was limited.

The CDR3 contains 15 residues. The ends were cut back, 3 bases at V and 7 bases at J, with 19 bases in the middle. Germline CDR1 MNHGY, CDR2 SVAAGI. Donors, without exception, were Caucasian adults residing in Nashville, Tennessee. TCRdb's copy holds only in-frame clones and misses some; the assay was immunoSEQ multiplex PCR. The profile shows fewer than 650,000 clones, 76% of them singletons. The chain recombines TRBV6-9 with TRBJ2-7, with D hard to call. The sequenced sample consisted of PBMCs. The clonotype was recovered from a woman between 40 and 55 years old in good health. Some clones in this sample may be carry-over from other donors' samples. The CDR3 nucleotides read TGTGCCAGCAGTTACGGGCAGGACGCACGATGGGAGCAGTACTTC. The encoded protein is CASSYGQDARWEQYF.